This T cell receptor beta chain was retrieved from a study of immune cell composition in non-small cell lung cancer. Profiling relied on immunoSEQ multiplex PCR, and the TCRdb table lists in-frame clones only, not all of them. The data contain about 5,300 clones, over 75% of them singletons. On this clone: Its antigen is still unknown.

Study-wide results and caveats: Clones >0.5% enriched in tumour were rarer in adenocarcinoma (roughly 35%) than squamous (around 75%). Tumour-reactive clones were not shown to match dominant in vivo tumour clones.

Germline V gene lookup returns CDR1 MDHEN and CDR2 SYDVKM. V dropped 3 bases and J dropped 6 bases, with 5 bases sitting between them. The CDR3 spans 11 residues. Normal lung was taken at the farthest possible site, at least 3 cm from tumour. The sequenced material came from non-adjacent lung tissue. This TCR came from a human donor with non-small cell lung cancer. Some clones in this sample may be carry-over from other donors' samples. The chain joins TRBV28 to TRBJ1-2, with unresolved D. Here the CDR3 reads CASSFRDGYTF. The CDR3 DNA reads TGTGCCAGCAGTTTTCGTGATGGCTACACCTTC.